Described below is a single TCR beta chain sequence and its context. Its cognate antigen is unknown. Tens of thousands of productive templates were obtained per sample on average. Repertoires were generated with immunoSEQ multiplex PCR, while TCRdb's copy carries only in-frame clones and drops some. The sample lists under 9,500 clones, about 92% occurring once. The sample originates from a study of STAT3 mutations in large granular lymphocyte leukemia. Study summary: More than half of T-LGLL patients received immunosuppressive therapy. Study observations and caveats: In T-cell large granular lymphocyte leukemia, about half of patients showed multiple immunodominant subclonotypes.

This TCR came from a man aged 55 to 70 with T-cell large granular lymphocyte leukemia. Some clones in this sample may be carry-over from other donors' samples. The sequencing input was peripheral blood mononuclear cells.

CDR3 residues: CAWAPGSDQPQHF. For the CDR3, the DNA is TGTGCCTGGGCCCCGGGTTCTGACCAGCCCCAGCATTTT. This chain connects TRBV30 to TRBJ1-5; no clear D gene. CDR3 size: 13 residues. The V gene lost 5 bases and the J gene lost 7 bases, with 15 bases spanning the gap. Per the germline V gene, CDR1 is GTSNPN and CDR2 is SVGIG (reference sequence).